These 21 T cell receptor beta chains were all obtained from the same sample, sequenced in a study of blood T cell repertoires in COVID-19. Measured with immunoSEQ multiplex PCR; TCRdb has only the in-frame clones, and not every one. This table has nearly 30,000 clones, roughly nine tenths appearing once. Material for sequencing was peripheral blood. These receptors were collected from a man between 65 and 85 years old with active or convalescent COVID-19.

The chain employs TRBV29-1 and TRBJ2-2; no clear D gene. The CDR3 is made up of 12 amino acids. CDR1 SQVTM and CDR2 ANQGSEA come from the germline V gene. V shed 1 base and J shed 5 bases, with 5 bases lying between them. Here the CDR3 reads CSVEGPTGELFF. The CDR3 DNA follows: TGCAGCGTTGAAGGTCCTACCGGGGAGCTGTTTTTT.

The rearrangement joins TRBV9 to TRBJ2-7, with D perhaps matching TRBD1 (5 bases). The CDR3 has 16 residues. The germline V gene has CDR1 SGDLS and CDR2 YYNGEE. Deletions cut 4 bases from V and 0 bases from J, with 17 bases between. The CDR3 DNA follows: TGTGCCAGCAGCCCGCAAACCTCCGACAGCTCCTACGAGCAGTACTTC. Protein product: CASSPQTSDSSYEQYF. The whole variable domain, filled in from reference TRBV9 and TRBJ2-7, reads DSGVTQTPKHLITATGQRVTLRCSPRSGDLSVYWYQQSLDQGLQFLIQYYNGEERAKGNILERFSAQQFPDLHSELNLSSLELGDSALYFCASSPQTSDSSYEQYFGPGTRLTVT.

The rearrangement uses TRBV6-5 and TRBJ1-5, with D hard to call. CDR1 and CDR2 (germline): MNHEY, SVGAGI. V lost 8 bases to trimming and J lost 3 bases, with 14 bases between them. There are 14 residues in the CDR3. The CDR3 sequence: CASRGPLDNQPQHF. DNA for the CDR3: TGTGCCAGCCGGGGTCCGTTGGACAATCAGCCCCAGCATTTT.

This chain links TRBV10-2 with TRBJ1-1, with D unresolved. Germline V CDR1 and CDR2: WSHSY, SAAADI. The CDR3 is 11 residues long. Trimming took 10 bases from V and 5 from J, leaving 11 bases between them. For the CDR3, the DNA is TGCGCCACGCGGGGTCGGACTGAAGCTTTCTTT. Translation: CATRGRTEAFF.

The J gene is TRBJ2-7, the V gene TRBV6-5, with TRBD1 matching 8 bases. This CDR3 has 13 residues. V lost 8 bases and J lost 7; bases outside the gene matches: 10. Germline-derived CDR1 and CDR2 are MNHEY and SVGAGI. As DNA, the CDR3 is TGTGCCAGCCTCTCAGGGGGCTTTTTGGAGCAGTACTTC. Protein: CASLSGGFLEQYF.

The chain has TRBV30 and TRBJ1-1; no clear D gene. The ends were cut back, 0 bases at V and 1 base at J, with 9 bases in the middle. This CDR3 has 14 residues. Germline V lookup: CDR1 GTSNPN, CDR2 SVGIG (reference sequence). CDR3 region: CAWSVSTGNTEAFF. The CDR3 nucleotides read TGTGCCTGGAGTGTATCAACCGGGAACACTGAAGCTTTCTTT.

This chain links TRBV9 with TRBJ1-2; D unclear. The CDR3 covers 15 residues. Germline CDR1 reads SGDLS; CDR2 reads YYNGEE. V was clipped by 0 bases and J by 8 bases, with 17 bases between them. CDR3: CASSVGDGVSQGYTF. Written as DNA, the CDR3 is TGTGCCAGCAGCGTAGGTGATGGAGTTTCGCAAGGCTACACCTTC.

The CDR3 reads CASSVGLAGDEQFF. The CDR3 coding sequence is TGTGCCAGCAGCGTCGGACTAGCGGGAGATGAGCAGTTCTTC. The rearrangement links TRBV9 to TRBJ2-1; 13 nucleotides agree with TRBD2. The CDR3 has 14 residues. J was trimmed by 8 bases and V by 2 bases; bases with no gene match: 1. In germline, CDR1 is SGDLS, CDR2 YYNGEE. Together with reference TRBV9 and TRBJ2-1, the CDR3 gives the full variable domain: DSGVTQTPKHLITATGQRVTLRCSPRSGDLSVYWYQQSLDQGLQFLIQYYNGEERAKGNILERFSAQQFPDLHSELNLSSLELGDSALYFCASSVGLAGDEQFFGPGTRLTVL.

The V gene is TRBV5-1, the J gene TRBJ1-6; a possible D gene is TRBD1 (6 bases). Germline V gene lookup returns CDR1 SGHRS and CDR2 YFSETQ. CDR3 length: 16 residues. Trimming pared 4 bases from V and 7 bases from J, leaving 18 bases between. In nucleotides, the CDR3 is TGCGCCAGCAGCCCAAGGGGGAGGGTAGAAAATTCACCCCTCCACTTT. Its protein product is CASSPRGRVENSPLHF.

This chain joins TRBV5-1 and TRBJ1-1; D gene uncertain. This CDR3 region has 15 residues. Trimming removed 1 base from V and 1 base from J, with 11 bases in between. Germline V gene sequence: CDR1 SGHRS, CDR2 YFSETQ. The CDR3 coding sequence is TGCGCCAGCAGCTTGAGATCAGAAACGAACACTGAAGCTTTCTTT. Amino acids: CASSLRSETNTEAFF.

The chain links TRBV12-5 to TRBJ1-5; TRBD1 is a possible D gene (6 bases). The CDR3 contains 13 residues. Germline V lookup: CDR1 LGHNT, CDR2 FRNRAP. With 5 bases removed from V and 5 bases from J, the gap between germline ends came to 10 bases. As DNA, the CDR3 is TGTGCTAGTGGTATCAGGGGTGATCAGCCCCAGCATTTT. Translated, it gives CASGIRGDQPQHF.

The chain couples TRBV21-1 to TRBJ1-4; the D segment call TRBD1 is taken from the table without a DNA check. TRBV21-1 is recorded as a pseudogene. The CDR3 covers 16 residues. This CDR3 reads CASSRGRATPNEKLFF. Here the CDR3 DNA reads TGTGCCAGCAGCAGGGGCAGGGCGACGCCTAATGAAAAACTGTTTTTT.

The chain joins TRBV28 to TRBJ1-2, with TRBD1 identical over 9 bases. V lost 6 bases to trimming and J lost 4 bases; unmatched junction nucleotides: 3. CDR3 length: 13 amino acids. Germline V gene lookup returns CDR1 MDHEN and CDR2 SYDVKM. The CDR3 loop is CASSQGQGYGYTF. In DNA form, the CDR3 reads TGTGCCAGCAGCCAGGGACAGGGCTATGGCTACACCTTC.

The rearrangement uses TRBV6-2 or TRBV6-3 and TRBJ2-1; 13 positions match TRBD2. Germline CDR1 reads MNHEY; CDR2 reads SVGEGT. The CDR3 totals 14 residues. With V trimmed by 6 bases and J by 9 bases, 5 bases remained unmatched. The CDR3 loop is CASSATSGRGEQFF. For the CDR3, the DNA is TGTGCCAGCAGCGCAACTAGCGGGAGGGGTGAGCAGTTCTTC.

The chain joins TRBV7-9 to TRBJ2-5; 7 bases are shared with TRBD1. The V gene end was trimmed by 2 bases and the J gene end by 5 bases; junction bases not matched to a gene: 5. The V gene's germline CDR1 is SEHNR and CDR2 FQNEAQ (reference sequence). The CDR3 has 14 amino acids. DNA for the CDR3: TGTGCCAGCAGCTTATCAGGCAGGGGGGAGACCCAGTACTTC. Translated, it gives CASSLSGRGETQYF.

The V gene is TRBV6-2 or TRBV6-3, the J gene TRBJ1-2, with TRBD1 matching 9 bases. The CDR3 is 15 residues long. After removal of 6 bases from V and 8 bases from J, the junction contained 13 bases not matched to a gene. Per germline, CDR1 MNHEY and CDR2 SVGEGT. The CDR3 spells CASSSNPGQGRGYTF. Written as DNA, the CDR3 is TGTGCCAGCAGCTCAAATCCGGGACAGGGTCGGGGCTACACCTTC.

This chain uses TRBV5-4 with TRBJ2-1; TRBD2 agrees at 12 bases. This CDR3 is 15 amino acids long. With V trimmed by 2 bases and J by 7 bases, 4 bases remained unmatched. Germline CDR1 and CDR2: SGHNT and YYREEE (reference sequence). The CDR3: CASSLRTSGMNEQFF. In DNA form, the CDR3 reads TGTGCCAGCAGCTTAAGGACTAGCGGGATGAATGAGCAGTTCTTC.

The chain recombines TRBV7-9 with TRBJ1-5; TRBD1 is a possible D gene (5 bases). Germline V gives CDR1 SEHNR, CDR2 FQNEAQ (reference sequence). Trimming cost V 5 bases and J 3 bases, with 11 bases left between them. The CDR3 consists of 14 residues. The CDR3 sequence is CASSPSGANQPQHF. CDR3 sequence (DNA): TGTGCCAGCAGCCCTAGCGGGGCCAATCAGCCCCAGCATTTT. Combining the CDR3 with reference TRBV7-9 and TRBJ1-5 gives the whole variable domain DTGVSQNPRHKITKRGQNVTFRCDPISEHNRLYWYRQTLGQGPEFLTYFQNEAQLEKSRLLSDRFSAERPKGSFSTLEIQRTEQGDSAMYLCASSPSGANQPQHFGDGTRLSIL.

The rearrangement uses TRBV6-5 and TRBJ1-6; D may be TRBD1 (5 bases). Germline lookup yields CDR1 MNHEY and CDR2 SVGAGI. The CDR3 sequence is 15 residues long. Trimming took off 5 bases at V and 5 bases at J, with 13 bases between the two ends. CDR3 DNA: TGTGCCAGCAGTCCTGGGGCGGAAAATAATTCACCCCTCCACTTT. It translates to CASSPGAENNSPLHF.

The V gene is TRBV27, the J gene TRBJ1-1; TRBD1 might be the D (5 bases). The CDR3 length is 14 residues. Germline assignment: CDR1 MNHEY and CDR2 SMNVEV (reference sequence). V lost 6 bases to trimming and J lost 2 bases, with 13 bases between them. CDR3 bases: TGTGCCAGCAGAGGTGCAGGGCCAAACACTGAAGCTTTCTTT. It specifies CASRGAGPNTEAFF.

The chain is built from TRBV6-5 and TRBJ1-1, with unresolved D. CDR3 length: 13 residues. V lost 9 bases and J 1 base, leaving 12 bases between the germline ends. From germline, CDR1 is MNHEY and CDR2 SVGAGI. Here the CDR3 DNA reads TGTGCCAGTCGGATCGCGGAGAACACTGAAGCTTTCTTT. Protein: CASRIAENTEAFF.